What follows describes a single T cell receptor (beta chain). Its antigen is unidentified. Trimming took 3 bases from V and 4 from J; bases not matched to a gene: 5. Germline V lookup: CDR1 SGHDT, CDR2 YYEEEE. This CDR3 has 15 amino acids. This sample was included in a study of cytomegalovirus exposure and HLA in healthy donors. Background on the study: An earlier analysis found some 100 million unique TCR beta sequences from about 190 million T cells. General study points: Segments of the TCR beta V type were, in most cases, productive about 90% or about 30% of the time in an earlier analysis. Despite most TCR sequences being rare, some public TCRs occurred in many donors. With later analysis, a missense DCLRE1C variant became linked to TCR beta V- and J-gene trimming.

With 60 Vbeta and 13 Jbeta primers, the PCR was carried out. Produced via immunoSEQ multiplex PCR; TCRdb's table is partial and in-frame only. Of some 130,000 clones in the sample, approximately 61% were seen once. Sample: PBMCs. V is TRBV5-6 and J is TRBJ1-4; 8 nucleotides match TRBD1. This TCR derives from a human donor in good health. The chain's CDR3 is CASSWGQVDNEKLFF. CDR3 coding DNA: TGTGCCAGCAGCTGGGGACAGGTGGATAATGAAAAACTGTTTTTT.